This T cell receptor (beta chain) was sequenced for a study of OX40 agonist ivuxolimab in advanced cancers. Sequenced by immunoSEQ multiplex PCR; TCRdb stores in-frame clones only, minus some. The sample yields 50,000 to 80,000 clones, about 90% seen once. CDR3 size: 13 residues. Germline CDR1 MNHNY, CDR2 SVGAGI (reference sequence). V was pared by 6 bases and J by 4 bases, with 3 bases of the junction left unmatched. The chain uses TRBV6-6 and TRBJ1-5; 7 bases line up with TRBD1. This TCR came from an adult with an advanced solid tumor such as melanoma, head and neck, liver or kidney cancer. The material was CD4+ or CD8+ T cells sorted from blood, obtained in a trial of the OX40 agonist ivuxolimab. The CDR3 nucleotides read TGTGCCAGCAGGGGACAGCAGAATCAGCCCCAGCATTTT. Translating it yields CASRGQQNQPQHF.